These T cell receptor beta chains were read from a single sample in a study of blood T cell repertoires in COVID-19. Using immunoSEQ multiplex PCR, the repertoire was profiled, and TCRdb retains in-frame clones only, with some absent. The table includes 70,000 to 95,000 clones, just under 85% detected once. The sample was peripheral blood. Source of these receptors: a woman aged 70-85 years with active or convalescent COVID-19. The CDR3 runs from the conserved cysteine through the conserved F or W. The D gene is left open where the match is weak. Expanded clones are given a class, and other clones once, few, many or no size at all.

size: -
J: TRBJ1-1
D: -
V: TRBV7-9
CDR3: CASSLGGTGEAFF
DNA: TGTGCCAGCAGCTTAGGCGGAACAGGGGAAGCTTTCTTT

size: -
J: TRBJ1-1
D: -
V: TRBV6-5
CDR3: CATKQGSHTEAFF
DNA: TGTGCCACCAAACAGGGCTCGCACACTGAAGCTTTCTTT

size: -
J: TRBJ1-3
D: -
V: TRBV2
CDR3: CASGALTGVSGNTIYF
DNA: TGTGCCAGCGGGGCCCTGACAGGTGTCTCTGGAAACACCATATATTTT

size: -
J: TRBJ1-4
D: TRBD1
V: TRBV4-1
CDR3: CASSQGSDRVYEKLFF
DNA: TGCGCCAGCAGCCAAGGGTCGGACAGGGTTTATGAAAAACTGTTTTTT

size: -
J: TRBJ2-1
D: -
V: TRBV24-1
CDR3: CATSDPGSYNEQFF
DNA: TGTGCCACCAGTGATCCAGGGTCGTACAATGAGCAGTTCTTC

size: -
J: TRBJ1-2
D: TRBD1
V: TRBV13
CDR3: CASSEDRGRYGYTF
DNA: TGTGCCAGCAGCGAGGACAGGGGGAGGTATGGCTACACCTTC

size: -
J: TRBJ1-6
D: -
V: TRBV28
CDR3: CASRRGSRRSPLHF
DNA: TGTGCCAGCAGGAGAGGGAGTAGACGTTCACCCCTCCACTTT

size: -
J: TRBJ2-3
D: TRBD1
V: TRBV5-4
CDR3: CASSVDRLPSTDTQYF
DNA: TGTGCCAGCAGCGTGGACAGGTTACCTAGCACAGATACGCAGTATTTT

size: -
J: TRBJ1-1
D: TRBD1
V: TRBV6-2/TRBV6-3
CDR3: CASSARDRALLTEAFF
DNA: TGTGCCAGCAGCGCCCGGGACAGGGCCTTGTTGACTGAAGCTTTCTTT

size: -
J: TRBJ1-2
D: TRBD1
V: TRBV18
CDR3: CASSPGQGAAYGYTF
DNA: TGTGCCAGCTCACCAGGCCAGGGGGCTGCTTATGGCTACACCTTC

size: once
J: TRBJ1-1
D: -
V: TRBV2
CDR3: CASSVRGVGNTEAFF
DNA: TGTGCCAGCAGTGTCCGGGGGGTGGGGAACACTGAAGCTTTCTTT

size: few
J: TRBJ1-1
D: -
V: TRBV5-6
CDR3: CASSFFRRWTAIRAEAFF
DNA: TGTGCCAGCAGCTTTTTCCGAAGGTGGACAGCGATACGCGCTGAAGCTTTCTTT

size: -
J: TRBJ2-7
D: TRBD1
V: TRBV20-1
CDR3: CSASGDRGLYEQYF
DNA: TGCAGTGCTAGTGGGGACAGGGGGCTATACGAGCAGTACTTC

size: -
J: TRBJ1-6
D: TRBD1
V: TRBV6-5
CDR3: CASMTGTAYNSPLHF
DNA: TGTGCCAGCATGACCGGGACAGCTTATAATTCACCCCTCCACTTT

size: -
J: TRBJ2-2
D: -
V: TRBV10-3
CDR3: CAISEGRQFTGELFF
DNA: TGTGCCATCAGTGAGGGGCGACAGTTCACCGGGGAGCTGTTTTTT

size: -
J: TRBJ2-7
D: -
V: TRBV19
CDR3: CASSRRVTDYEQYF
DNA: TGTGCCAGTAGTAGGAGGGTTACGGACTACGAGCAGTACTTC

size: -
J: TRBJ1-2
D: TRBD1
V: TRBV2
CDR3: CASRGQNYYGYTF
DNA: TGTGCCAGCAGGGGACAGAACTACTATGGCTACACCTTC

size: -
J: TRBJ2-6
D: TRBD2
V: TRBV6-6
CDR3: CASRLGGTSGANVLTF
DNA: TGTGCCAGCAGGTTGGGAGGGACGTCTGGGGCCAACGTCCTGACTTTC

size: -
J: TRBJ1-4
D: -
V: TRBV4-1
CDR3: CASRGGLVSTNEKLFF
DNA: TGCGCCAGCAGGGGGGGGCTTGTATCAACTAATGAAAAACTGTTTTTT

size: -
J: TRBJ1-6
D: -
V: TRBV15
CDR3: CATSRDRQGIALHF
DNA: TGTGCCACCAGCAGAGATAGGCAGGGAATAGCCCTCCACTTT

size: -
J: TRBJ2-2
D: TRBD2
V: TRBV5-1
CDR3: CASSVDLAGGYNTGELFF
DNA: TGCGCCAGCAGCGTGGACCTAGCGGGGGGATACAACACCGGGGAGCTGTTTTTT

size: -
J: TRBJ1-2
D: TRBD1
V: TRBV5-1
CDR3: CASSSTGDNYGYTF
DNA: TGCGCCAGCAGCTCCACAGGGGACAACTATGGCTACACCTTC

size: -
J: TRBJ1-1
D: -
V: TRBV18
CDR3: CASSPIGNTEAFF
DNA: TGTGCCAGCTCACCGATTGGCAACACTGAAGCTTTCTTT